The sequence of this TCR beta chain was determined in a study of blood T cell repertoires in COVID-19. CDR1 is MGHRA and CDR2 is YSYEKL in the germline V gene. This CDR3 is 16 amino acids long. V was trimmed by 4 bases and J by 2 bases, leaving 15 bases between them. Method: immunoSEQ multiplex PCR; TCRdb's copy keeps in-frame clones and lacks some. This sample has approximately 280,000 clones, with approximately 92% found just once. The chain has TRBV4-1 and TRBJ2-1; D gene ambiguous. The sequenced sample was peripheral blood. The TCR originated in a woman aged 25 to 39 with COVID-19, enrolled during active disease. CDR3 amino acids: CASSPGSERPYNEQFF. The CDR3 DNA reads as TGCGCCAGCAGCCCCGGCTCTGAGAGGCCCTACAATGAGCAGTTCTTC.